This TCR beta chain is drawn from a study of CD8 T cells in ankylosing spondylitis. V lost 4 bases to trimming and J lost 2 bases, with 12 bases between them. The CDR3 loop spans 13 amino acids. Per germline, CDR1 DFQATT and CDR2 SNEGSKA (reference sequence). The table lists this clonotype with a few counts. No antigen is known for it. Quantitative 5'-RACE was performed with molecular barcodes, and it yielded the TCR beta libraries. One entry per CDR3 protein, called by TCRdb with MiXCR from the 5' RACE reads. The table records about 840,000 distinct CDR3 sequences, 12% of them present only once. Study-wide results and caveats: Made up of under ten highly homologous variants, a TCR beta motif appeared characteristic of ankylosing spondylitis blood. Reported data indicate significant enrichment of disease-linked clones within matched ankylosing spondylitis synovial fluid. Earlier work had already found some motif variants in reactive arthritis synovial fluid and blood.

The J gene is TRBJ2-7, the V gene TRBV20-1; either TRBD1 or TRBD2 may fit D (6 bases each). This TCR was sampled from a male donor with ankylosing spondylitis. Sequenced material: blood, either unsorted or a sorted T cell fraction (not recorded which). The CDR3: CSATGAPAYEQYF. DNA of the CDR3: TGCAGTGCTACGGGGGCCCCGGCCTACGAGCAGTACTTC.